The 30 T cell receptor beta chains listed next were all sequenced from one sample in a study of blood T cell repertoires in COVID-19. Assay used: immunoSEQ multiplex PCR; TCRdb lists only in-frame clones, some missing. The sample lists a few hundred thousand clones, roughly 91% occurring once. Sequenced input: PBMCs or T cells enriched from blood (not recorded which). The receptor source for this set is a young woman who had recovered from COVID-19.

This rearrangement joins TRBV4-1 to TRBJ1-3, with 8 bases fitting TRBD1. Germline V gives CDR1 MGHRA, CDR2 YSYEKL. V lost 0 bases to trimming and J lost 4 bases; unmatched junction nucleotides: 14. CDR3 length: 19 residues. The CDR3 is CASSQEPGDAGGEGNTIYF. The CDR3 DNA reads TGCGCCAGCAGCCAAGAGCCAGGGGACGCAGGGGGCGAGGGAAACACCATATATTTT.

The CDR3 here is CASSEVSGVYGYTF. CDR3 nucleotide sequence: TGTGCCAGCAGTGAAGTCTCAGGGGTCTATGGCTACACCTTC. V gene TRBV6-1 combines with J gene TRBJ1-2; maybe TRBD1 (6 bases). CDR1 is MNHNS, CDR2 SASEGT, per germline. CDR3 length: 14 amino acids. V lost 1 base, J lost 4 bases, and 10 bases lay in between.

The chain carries TRBV9 and TRBJ1-4, with a tentative D call TRBD1 (5 bases). The ends were cut back, 3 bases at V and 7 bases at J, with 16 bases in the middle. Germline-derived CDR1 and CDR2 are SGDLS and YYNGEE. The CDR3 is 15 amino acids. CDR3 sequence (DNA): TGTGCCAGCAGCGGGTCGGAGGGACGGGGTGAAAAACTGTTTTTT. Its protein is CASSGSEGRGEKLFF. The full variable domain, rest sourced from reference TRBV9 and TRBJ1-4, is DSGVTQTPKHLITATGQRVTLRCSPRSGDLSVYWYQQSLDQGLQFLIQYYNGEERAKGNILERFSAQQFPDLHSELNLSSLELGDSALYFCASSGSEGRGEKLFFGSGTQLSVL.

This chain joins TRBV25-1 and TRBJ1-1, with D hard to call. Germline V lookup: CDR1 MGHDK, CDR2 SYGVNS. The CDR3 is made up of 15 amino acids. The ends were cut back, 0 bases at V and 4 bases at J, with 12 bases in the middle. DNA for the CDR3: TGTGCCAGCAGTGAATATATCGGGGTGGGCACTGAAGCTTTCTTT. It specifies CASSEYIGVGTEAFF.

The sample holds a few counts of this clone. DNA of the CDR3: TGTGCTAGTGGCCCTACTCAATCAGGGAATGGGGGCTACACCTTC. Encoded protein: CASGPTQSGNGGYTF. The rearrangement links TRBV12-5 to TRBJ1-2; D is perhaps TRBD1 (5 bases). Germline CDR1 and CDR2: LGHNT and FRNRAP. Trimming shortened V by 6 bases and J by 8 bases, and 22 bases separated the two germline ends. The CDR3 consists of 15 residues.

The rearrangement links TRBV5-1 to TRBJ1-6; 9 bases align to TRBD1. The CDR3 length is 15 residues. Germline V gene data show CDR1 as SGHRS and CDR2 as YFSETQ. V trimming: 2 bases; J trimming: 8 bases; junction bases outside the gene matches: 5. CDR3 residues: CASSLRDRGDSPLHF. CDR3 coding DNA: TGCGCCAGCAGCTTAAGAGACAGGGGGGATTCACCCCTCCACTTT.

The chain recombines TRBV6-6 with TRBJ1-5, with 7 bases fitting TRBD1. The J segment lost 7 bases and the V segment lost 4 bases, leaving 10 bases of the junction unmatched. CDR3 size: 15 residues. CDR1 is MNHNY, CDR2 SVGAGI, per germline (reference sequence). CDR3 loop: CASSSPGGSGQPQHF. The CDR3 DNA follows: TGTGCCAGCAGTTCCCCAGGGGGAAGCGGCCAGCCCCAGCATTTT.

The genes are TRBV30 and TRBJ2-7, with D perhaps matching TRBD2 (5 bases). With 0 bases removed from V and 3 bases from J, the gap between germline ends came to 12 bases. This CDR3 comprises 14 residues. In germline, CDR1 is GTSNPN, CDR2 SVGIG (reference sequence). CDR3 in DNA: TGTGCCTGGAGTGTGCGCACGGACTTCTACGAGCAGTACTTC. Residues: CAWSVRTDFYEQYF.

The CDR3 region has the DNA TGTGCCAGTAGTGACAGGGGGCAAGAGACCCAGTACTTC. Translation: CASSDRGQETQYF. This chain connects TRBV19 to TRBJ2-5; 9 nucleotides agree with TRBD1. The CDR3 totals 13 residues. Trimming at V came to 5 bases and at J to 2 bases, leaving 0 bases not matched to a gene. Germline V lookup: CDR1 LNHDA, CDR2 SQIVND (reference sequence).

The chain links TRBV7-3 to TRBJ2-6; 10 bases match TRBD1. This CDR3 has 18 residues. J was trimmed by 1 base and V by 1 base; bases with no gene match: 4. Germline CDR1 SGHTA, CDR2 FQGTGA. The DNA of the CDR3 is TGTGCCAGCAGCTTAAGGGGACAGGGGTTGTCTGGGGCCAACGTCCTGACTTTC. Protein product: CASSLRGQGLSGANVLTF.

The genes are TRBV7-8 and TRBJ1-1; D call uncertain. The V end was cut by 7 bases, the J end by 1 base, with 10 bases between. CDR3 length: 13 residues. Germline loops: CDR1 SGHVS, CDR2 FQNEAQ. CDR3: CASNRVPNTEAFF. CDR3 coding DNA: TGTGCCAGCAACCGCGTCCCGAACACTGAAGCTTTCTTT.

The chain has TRBV4-3 and TRBJ2-1; D might be TRBD2 (6 bases). In germline, CDR1 is LGHNA, CDR2 YSLEER. CDR3 length: 20 residues. V gave up 0 bases and J gave up 4 bases, with 25 bases separating them. In DNA form, the CDR3 reads TGCGCCAGCAGCCAAGATCGTTTTTTGGCTGCCCGTCGGGAGTACAATGAGCAGTTCTTC. It translates to CASSQDRFLAARREYNEQFF.

The gene calls are TRBV21-1 and TRBJ1-1; the D segment call TRBD1 is taken from the table without a DNA check. TRBV21-1 is marked as a pseudogene. The CDR3 spans 10 residues. The DNA of the CDR3 is TGTGCCAGTAATGACAGGCAAGCTTTCTTT. Its protein is CASNDRQAFF.

The V call is TRBV5-8, the J call TRBJ1-1; D unclear. This CDR3 has 13 amino acids. CDR1 and CDR2 (germline): SGHTS, YDEGEE. V gave up 0 bases and J gave up 4 bases, with 7 bases separating them. CDR3 nucleotides: TGTGCCAGCAGCTTGGTGGGCAGCACTGAAGCTTTCTTT. This gives the protein CASSLVGSTEAFF.

The rearrangement uses TRBV30 and TRBJ2-2, with 9 bases that match TRBD2. Germline V CDR1 and CDR2: GTSNPN, SVGIG (reference sequence). The CDR3 runs 15 residues. V lost 2 bases, J lost 8 bases, and 9 bases stayed unmatched. This chain's CDR3 is CAWSLRSGGFGELFF. Here the CDR3 DNA reads TGTGCCTGGAGTCTACGTAGCGGGGGCTTTGGGGAGCTGTTTTTT.

The chain links TRBV2 to TRBJ2-3; D is perhaps TRBD2 (6 bases). Trimming took off 11 bases at V and 4 bases at J, with 13 bases between the two ends. The length of the CDR3 is 12 residues. Germline V lookup: CDR1 SNHLY, CDR2 FYNNEI. This chain's CDR3 is CASRRGSDTQYF. DNA for the CDR3: TGTGCCTCAAGACGGGGGTCAGATACGCAGTATTTT.

The rearrangement joins TRBV6-2 or TRBV6-3 to TRBJ1-2; D remains ambiguous. The V gene lost 3 bases and the J gene lost 2 bases, with 13 bases spanning the gap. Germline V gene data show CDR1 as MNHEY and CDR2 as SVGEGT. This CDR3 is built from 15 residues. The CDR3 nucleotides read TGTGCCAGCAGTTATAGGAGGACGTTAAACTATGGCTACACCTTC. Its protein is CASSYRRTLNYGYTF.

The chain links TRBV18 to TRBJ1-2; D perhaps matches TRBD1 (5 bases). Germline V gives CDR1 KGHSH, CDR2 LQKENI. The CDR3 has 17 amino acids. V was shortened by 2 bases and J by 3 bases, with 19 bases between the two germline ends. The CDR3 spells CASSPRDRAPGDYGYTF. The DNA for the CDR3 is TGTGCCAGCTCACCAAGAGATCGGGCCCCGGGGGACTATGGCTACACCTTC.

The CDR3 nucleotides read TGTGCCACCAGCAAAGAGAGAGAAGGCTACACCTTC. This sequence encodes CATSKEREGYTF. The chain uses TRBV15 and TRBJ1-2; no firm D call. The length of the CDR3 is 12 residues. Germline V gene sequence: CDR1 LNHNV, CDR2 YYDKDF (reference sequence). Between the trimmed V and J ends, which lost 4 bases and 8 bases, there was a span of 11 bases.

V usage is TRBV19 and J usage is TRBJ1-1, with D maybe TRBD1 (6 bases). The V and J ends lost 1 base and 10 bases respectively, with 19 bases between them. The CDR3 has 15 residues. Germline assignment: CDR1 LNHDA and CDR2 SQIVND (reference sequence). CDR3 sequence: CASSIVDSRRILAFF. As DNA, the CDR3 is TGTGCCAGTAGTATAGTGGACAGCCGTCGTATTTTAGCTTTCTTT.

The V call is TRBV25-1, the J call TRBJ2-1, with D unclear. V was shortened by 1 base and J by 7 bases, with 8 bases between the two germline ends. The CDR3 is made up of 13 amino acids. In germline, CDR1 is MGHDK, CDR2 SYGVNS. Here the CDR3 DNA reads TGTGCCAGCAGTGAATCCCTGCGGAATGAGCAGTTCTTC. Its protein product is CASSESLRNEQFF.

This chain links TRBV11-2 with TRBJ2-1, with 10 bases that match TRBD1. The V gene's germline CDR1 is SGHAT and CDR2 FQNNGV. The V gene end was trimmed by 3 bases and the J gene end by 3 bases; junction bases not matched to a gene: 8. The CDR3 totals 17 residues. The CDR3 loop reads CASSFGRGQGNYNEQFF. The CDR3 DNA sequence: TGTGCCAGCAGCTTCGGACGGGGACAGGGGAACTACAATGAGCAGTTCTTC. The full variable domain, in which reference TRBV11-2 and TRBJ2-1 provide the parts outside the CDR3, is EAGVAQSPRYKIIEKRQSVAFWCNPISGHATLYWYQQILGQGPKLLIQFQNNGVVDDSQLPKDRFSAERLKGVDSTLKIQPAKLEDSAVYLCASSFGRGQGNYNEQFFGPGTRLTVL.

This clone was picked up one time. V gene TRBV9 combines with J gene TRBJ1-2; tentatively, D is TRBD1 (6 bases). Trimming pared 4 bases from V and 8 bases from J, leaving 18 bases between. Per the germline V gene, CDR1 is SGDLS and CDR2 is YYNGEE. The CDR3 sequence is 14 residues long. The CDR3 loop is CASSLGGEAEGYTF. DNA of the CDR3: TGTGCCAGCAGCCTAGGGGGGGAAGCGGAAGGCTACACCTTC.

The chain carries TRBV10-3 and TRBJ2-7; 7 nucleotides agree with TRBD2. J was trimmed by 5 bases and V by 2 bases; bases with no gene match: 6. Germline-derived CDR1 and CDR2 are ENHRY and SYGVKD. This CDR3 has 14 amino acids. The CDR3 sequence: CAISEIGGVNEQYF. CDR3 nucleotide sequence: TGTGCCATCAGTGAGATTGGGGGGGTAAACGAGCAGTACTTC.

The V gene is TRBV5-4, the J gene TRBJ2-2; D is ambiguous. V gave up 0 bases and J gave up 3 bases, with 3 bases separating them. This CDR3 contains 13 residues. Germline CDR1 and CDR2: SGHNT and YYREEE (reference sequence). CDR3 nucleotides: TGTGCCAGCAGCTTGGTCGACACCGGGGAGCTGTTTTTT. Translated: CASSLVDTGELFF. The whole variable domain, filled in from reference TRBV5-4 and TRBJ2-2, reads ETGVTQSPTHLIKTRGQQVTLRCSSQSGHNTVSWYQQALGQGPQFIFQYYREEENGRGNFPPRFSGLQFPNYSSELNVNALELDDSALYLCASSLVDTGELFFGEGSRLTVL.

This sequence joins TRBV29-1 and TRBJ1-2; D perhaps matches TRBD1 (6 bases). Per germline, CDR1 SQVTM and CDR2 ANQGSEA. Trimming left V 6 bases short and J 5 bases short, with 13 bases between. The CDR3 has 12 amino acids. The CDR3 DNA follows: TGCAGCGTAACCAGGGGAAGGTATGGCTACACCTTC. Residues: CSVTRGRYGYTF.

The chain combines TRBV5-1 with TRBJ2-7; no firm D call. V dropped 0 bases and J dropped 0 bases, with 13 bases sitting between them. This CDR3 comprises 16 residues. The V gene's germline CDR1 is SGHRS and CDR2 YFSETQ. CDR3 sequence (DNA): TGCGCCAGCAGCTTGGATCAGGCTGCCTTCTCCTACGAGCAGTACTTC. The encoded protein is CASSLDQAAFSYEQYF.

A few counts support this clone. The chain is built from TRBV15 and TRBJ1-1; D gene ambiguous. The CDR3 is 13 residues long. Germline-derived CDR1 and CDR2 are LNHNV and YYDKDF (reference sequence). V lost 0 bases and J lost 10, with 12 bases in between. This CDR3 is CATSRDKTFGAFF. CDR3 nucleotide sequence: TGTGCCACCAGCAGAGATAAGACTTTTGGAGCTTTCTTT.

CDR3 residues: CASSPRHPGAEAFF. For the CDR3, the DNA is TGTGCCAGTAGTCCTAGACACCCAGGGGCTGAAGCTTTCTTT. The chain joins TRBV19 to TRBJ1-1; possible D gene TRBD1, 6 bases. Germline CDR1 is LNHDA and CDR2 is SQIVND (reference sequence). Trimming took off 5 bases at V and 6 bases at J, with 16 bases between the two ends. CDR3 length: 14 amino acids.

The chain links TRBV4-2 to TRBJ1-1; D not certain. V was cut by 1 base and J by 2 bases, with 5 bases left in between. Germline V gene lookup returns CDR1 LGHNA and CDR2 YNFKEQ. This CDR3 comprises 13 residues. This CDR3 is CASSQAVNTEAFF. For the CDR3, the DNA is TGTGCCAGCAGCCAAGCGGTAAACACTGAAGCTTTCTTT.